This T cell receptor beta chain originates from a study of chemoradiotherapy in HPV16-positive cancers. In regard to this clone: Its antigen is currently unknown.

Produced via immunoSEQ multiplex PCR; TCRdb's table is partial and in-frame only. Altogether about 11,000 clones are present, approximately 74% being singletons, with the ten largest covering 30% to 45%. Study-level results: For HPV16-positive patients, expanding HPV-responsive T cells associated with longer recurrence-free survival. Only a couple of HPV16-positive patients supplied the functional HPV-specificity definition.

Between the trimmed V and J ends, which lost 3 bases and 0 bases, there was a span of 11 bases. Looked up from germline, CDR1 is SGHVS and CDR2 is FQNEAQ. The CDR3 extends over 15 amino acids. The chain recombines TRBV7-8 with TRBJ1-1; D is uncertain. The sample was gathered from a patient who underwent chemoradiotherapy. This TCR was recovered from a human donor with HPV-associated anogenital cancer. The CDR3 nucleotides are TGTGCCAGCAGCTTCCTTCTCCCCATGAACACTGAAGCTTTCTTT. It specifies CASSFLLPMNTEAFF.